Each of the 16 T cell receptor beta chains below was sequenced from the same sample in a study of blood T cell repertoires in COVID-19. Produced via immunoSEQ multiplex PCR; TCRdb's table is partial and in-frame only. The table shows approximately 140,000 clones, with 75% to 85% occurring only once. The sample taken for sequencing was peripheral blood. The receptor set was obtained from a man aged 55-75 years with active or convalescent COVID-19.

This chain joins TRBV9 and TRBJ2-5; D is perhaps TRBD2 (7 bases). The CDR3 is made up of 16 amino acids. Trimming left V 4 bases short and J 4 bases short, with 20 bases between. Germline V CDR1 and CDR2: SGDLS, YYNGEE. DNA of the CDR3: TGTGCCAGCAGCACCTTAGAAAGGGGGGGTTCAGAGACCCAGTACTTC. Its translation: CASSTLERGGSETQYF.

The gene calls are TRBV2 and TRBJ2-1; D unresolved. The CDR3 length is 12 residues. V gave up 7 bases and J gave up 0 bases, with 4 bases separating them. Germline lookup yields CDR1 SNHLY and CDR2 FYNNEI. CDR3 region: CASTSSYNEQFF. CDR3 nucleotide sequence: TGTGCCAGCACTAGCTCCTACAATGAGCAGTTCTTC.

The V call is TRBV9, the J call TRBJ2-1; TRBD2 aligns across 11 bases. This CDR3 has 16 residues. J lost 3 bases, V lost 4 bases, and 6 bases had no gene match. Per the germline V gene, CDR1 is SGDLS and CDR2 is YYNGEE. The CDR3 DNA is TGTGCCAGCAGCCCTAAGACTAGCGGGGTCTACAATGAGCAGTTCTTC. Translated, it gives CASSPKTSGVYNEQFF.

The V gene is TRBV19, the J gene TRBJ1-5, with no clear D. Germline V gives CDR1 LNHDA, CDR2 SQIVND (reference sequence). CDR3 size: 14 residues. V lost 9 bases and J 0 bases, leaving 12 bases between the germline ends. The CDR3 loop reads CASGGGYSNQPQHF. As DNA, the CDR3 is TGTGCCAGCGGCGGCGGTTATAGCAATCAGCCCCAGCATTTT.

This rearrangement joins TRBV5-4 to TRBJ1-2; the D is unclear. The germline V gene has CDR1 SGHNT and CDR2 YYREEE (reference sequence). The CDR3 has 14 residues. V lost 0 bases and J 2 bases, leaving 8 bases between the germline ends. The CDR3: CASSLGGQNYGYTF. Here the CDR3 DNA reads TGTGCCAGCAGCTTGGGCGGGCAGAACTATGGCTACACCTTC. The complete variable domain, with remaining parts taken from reference TRBV5-4 and TRBJ1-2, reads ETGVTQSPTHLIKTRGQQVTLRCSSQSGHNTVSWYQQALGQGPQFIFQYYREEENGRGNFPPRFSGLQFPNYSSELNVNALELDDSALYLCASSLGGQNYGYTFGSGTRLTVV.

In its sample, this clone was seen once. J is TRBJ2-1 and V is TRBV15; TRBD1 agrees at 10 bases. Germline V gene lookup returns CDR1 LNHNV and CDR2 YYDKDF (reference sequence). Losses at the gene ends were 2 bases for V and 8 bases for J; bases not matched to a gene: 6. The CDR3 runs 15 residues. As DNA, the CDR3 is TGTGCCACCAGCAGACGACAGGGGGCTGTCGATGAGCAGTTCTTC. Translating gives CATSRRQGAVDEQFF.

This chain uses TRBV9 with TRBJ1-3; 12 bases line up with TRBD1. The trim removed 4 bases at V and 2 bases at J, leaving 7 bases unmatched. The CDR3 runs 17 residues. The germline V gene has CDR1 SGDLS and CDR2 YYNGEE. The CDR3 DNA reads as TGTGCCAGCAGCTTTACCCGGGACAGGGGGCCTGGAAACACCATATATTTT. Residues: CASSFTRDRGPGNTIYF.

In its sample, this clone was seen once. The chain has TRBV4-3 and TRBJ1-6; 8 nucleotides align to TRBD1. Germline V gene lookup returns CDR1 LGHNA and CDR2 YSLEER. J lost 7 bases, V lost 3 bases, and 5 bases had no gene match. The length of the CDR3 is 15 residues. The DNA for the CDR3 is TGCGCCAGCAGCCAGGACAGGGTTGGAAATTCACCCCTCCACTTT. Translating it yields CASSQDRVGNSPLHF.

Points on this clone: The junction departs from the called germline gene at one end, perhaps through a read error. This chain joins TRBV14 and TRBJ1-2; 7 positions agree with TRBD1. The CDR3 is 13 residues long. Germline CDR1 reads SGHDN; CDR2 reads FVKESK. The CDR3 DNA is TGTGCCAGCAGCAAAGACAGGGACTATGGCTACACCTTC. This translates into CASSKDRDYGYTF.

The V and J genes are TRBV5-3 and TRBJ2-1; D is possibly TRBD2 (5 bases). TRBV5-3 is annotated as an ORF whose role is uncertain. The CDR3 is 16 residues long. Trimming shortened V by 5 bases and J by 3 bases, and 18 bases separated the two germline ends. The CDR3 spells CARRPIRDPLYNEQFF. In nucleotides, the CDR3 is TGTGCCAGAAGGCCTATCCGGGATCCCCTCTACAATGAGCAGTTCTTC.

The chain couples TRBV4-1 to TRBJ1-1; D remains unclear. Per the germline V gene, CDR1 is MGHRA and CDR2 is YSYEKL. This CDR3 has 14 residues. Trimming cost V 4 bases and J 2 bases, with 11 bases left between them. The CDR3 sequence: CASSRGVTNTEAFF. In nucleotides, the CDR3 is TGCGCCAGCAGCCGCGGTGTAACCAACACTGAAGCTTTCTTT.

The chain has TRBV28 and TRBJ1-2; the D is unclear. Trimming left V 6 bases short and J 8 bases short, with 10 bases between. The V gene's germline CDR1 is MDHEN and CDR2 SYDVKM. The CDR3 extends over 11 amino acids. The CDR3 region has the DNA TGTGCCAGCAGCTCAAACTGGGGCTACACCTTC. It translates to CASSSNWGYTF.

This clone appeared once. J is TRBJ2-7 and V is TRBV6-2 or TRBV6-3, with D perhaps TRBD2 (5 bases). CDR1 is MNHEY and CDR2 is SVGEGT in the germline V gene. CDR3 size: 14 residues. V was trimmed by 0 bases and J by 5 bases, leaving 11 bases between them. The CDR3 here is CASSYSMVANEQYF. The CDR3, as DNA: TGTGCCAGCAGTTACTCGATGGTAGCGAACGAGCAGTACTTC.

The chain is built from TRBV10-3 and TRBJ2-7, with a possible D match to TRBD2 (5 bases). Per the germline V gene, CDR1 is ENHRY and CDR2 is SYGVKD. The V end was cut by 11 bases, the J end by 5 bases, with 22 bases between. The CDR3 is 14 amino acids. This CDR3 reads CAPNSGLALDEQYF. The DNA for the CDR3 is TGTGCCCCCAATTCCGGGCTAGCACTAGACGAGCAGTACTTC.

The chain is built from TRBV19 and TRBJ2-5, with unresolved D. Germline V gives CDR1 LNHDA, CDR2 SQIVND (reference sequence). V lost 3 bases, J lost 4 bases, and 18 bases lay in between. CDR3 size: 16 residues. In DNA form, the CDR3 reads TGTGCCAGTAGTATCCGCCTGGGCCGAACACTAGAGACCCAGTACTTC. It translates to CASSIRLGRTLETQYF.

This clone was seen just once. The chain uses TRBV5-1 and TRBJ1-6; D might be TRBD1 (6 bases). This CDR3 comprises 14 residues. Trimming cost V 9 bases and J 2 bases, with 12 bases left between them. Germline V gene lookup returns CDR1 SGHRS and CDR2 YFSETQ. For the CDR3, the DNA is TGCGCCATTTACAGGGTGGCCTATAATTCACCCCTCCACTTT. Translating gives CAIYRVAYNSPLHF.